One sample yielded the 14 T cell receptor beta chains listed below, sequenced in a study of T cells after posttransplantation cyclophosphamide (dated by TCRdb to 2016 to 2018). The library was generated by the immunoSEQ multiplex PCR assay. In its TCRdb copy, this immuneACCESS table keeps in-frame sequences only and misses some clones. Where compared with another copy, unresolved V genes explain less than half of these, and the others have no known cause. The sample profile shows 31,000 or so clones; about 91% of them were found once. The leading ten clones occupy roughly 0.096% of the sample. To count as naive, T cells had to be viable CD3+CD4+ or CD3+CD8+ cells with a CCR7+CD45RA+CD45RO-CD95-CD27+CD28+ profile. Sequencing was carried out using naive CD4+ T cells sorted from blood. These receptors originate from a man in his thirties or forties in good health and a related stem cell transplant donor.

The genes are TRBV4-1 and TRBJ2-5; 11 nucleotides match TRBD2. Germline trimming cut 0 bases from V and 6 bases from J; bases unmatched to any gene: 6. The CDR3 loop spans 16 amino acids. Germline V gene data show CDR1 as MGHRA and CDR2 as YSYEKL. Here the CDR3 reads CASSQDTSGGSKTQYF. The CDR3 DNA reads TGCGCCAGCAGCCAAGATACTAGCGGGGGATCAAAGACCCAGTACTTC.

The V gene is TRBV7-3, the J gene TRBJ2-3; TRBD2 might be the D (6 bases). The V end lost 2 bases, the J end lost 2 bases, and 11 bases lay between the germline ends. The V gene's germline CDR1 is SGHTA and CDR2 FQGTGA. The CDR3 runs to 15 residues. The CDR3: CASSLGRGYTDTQYF. The CDR3 DNA follows: TGTGCCAGCAGCTTAGGTCGGGGGTACACAGATACGCAGTATTTT.

V is TRBV5-6 and J is TRBJ2-1; TRBD2 agrees at 11 bases. With 0 bases clipped from V and 3 bases from J, the junction kept 2 bases outside the gene matches. Germline V lookup: CDR1 SGHDT, CDR2 YYEEEE. The CDR3 loop spans 16 amino acids. The CDR3 spells CASSLVGTSGYNEQFF. The CDR3 DNA sequence: TGTGCCAGCAGCTTGGTGGGGACTAGCGGCTACAATGAGCAGTTCTTC.

J is TRBJ1-2 and V is TRBV29-1, with 8 bases fitting TRBD1. Germline V lookup: CDR1 SQVTM, CDR2 ANQGSEA. This CDR3 is 14 amino acids long. The V segment lost 6 bases and the J segment 0 bases; nucleotides outside the gene matches: 6. CDR3 bases: TGCAGCGTCGGACAGGGCAAAGCTAACTATGGCTACACCTTC. Its translation is CSVGQGKANYGYTF.

The chain is built from TRBV28 and TRBJ1-1; no clear D. The germline V gene encodes CDR1 MDHEN and CDR2 SYDVKM. The CDR3 runs 14 residues. The germline V and J ends were trimmed by 5 bases and 1 base, with 11 bases remaining between them. CDR3 sequence reads: CASSEPTGNTEAFF. CDR3 nucleotide sequence: TGTGCCAGCAGTGAACCGACGGGGAACACTGAAGCTTTCTTT.

This clone appeared a single time. This chain joins TRBV9 and TRBJ1-1; D unclear. The germline V and J ends were trimmed by 0 bases and 1 base, with 7 bases remaining between them. Per germline, CDR1 SGDLS and CDR2 YYNGEE. There are 14 residues in the CDR3. CDR3 DNA sequence: TGTGCCAGCAGCGTAGACGGGGAGAACACTGAAGCTTTCTTT. This translates into CASSVDGENTEAFF. The full variable domain, completed using reference TRBV9 and TRBJ1-1, is DSGVTQTPKHLITATGQRVTLRCSPRSGDLSVYWYQQSLDQGLQFLIQYYNGEERAKGNILERFSAQQFPDLHSELNLSSLELGDSALYFCASSVDGENTEAFFGQGTRLTVV.

The chain links TRBV9 to TRBJ1-2, with TRBD1 as a possible D gene (6 bases). The V end was cut by 8 bases, the J end by 2 bases, with 19 bases between. This CDR3 comprises 15 residues. The V gene's germline CDR1 is SGDLS and CDR2 YYNGEE. The CDR3 here is CASEGGGASNYGYTF. CDR3 coding DNA: TGTGCCAGTGAGGGTGGGGGGGCTTCGAACTATGGCTACACCTTC.

On this clone: Its ends do not fully match the called genes, so a read error is possible. Different DNA sequences within this sample yield the same CDR3. The rearrangement joins TRBV25-1 to TRBJ1-4; D is unresolved. The CDR3 extends over 12 amino acids. CDR1 and CDR2 from the germline V gene are MGHDK and SYGVNS. The DNA for the CDR3 is TGCGCCAGCAGTGAAGACGGACTCCGCATGGTTTTT. The encoded protein is CASSEDGLRMVF.

The V gene is TRBV6-5, the J gene TRBJ1-3; tentatively, D is TRBD1 (6 bases). In germline, CDR1 is MNHEY, CDR2 SVGAGI. V lost 4 bases and J 2 bases, leaving 9 bases between the germline ends. CDR3 size: 14 residues. CDR3: CASSFGTTGNTIYF. DNA of the CDR3: TGTGCCAGCAGTTTCGGGACAACTGGAAACACCATATATTTT.

This clone was picked up a small number of times. V is TRBV19 and J is TRBJ1-2; TRBD1 agrees at 7 bases. Germline trimming cut 1 base from V and 2 bases from J; bases unmatched to any gene: 7. The CDR3 covers 16 residues. Germline V lookup: CDR1 LNHDA, CDR2 SQIVND (reference sequence). In DNA form, the CDR3 reads TGTGCCAGTAGTATAGTTCAGACAGGGCGAAACTATGGCTACACCTTC. Its translation is CASSIVQTGRNYGYTF.

This clone was detected once. The chain joins TRBV11-3 to TRBJ2-1; D is possibly TRBD2 (5 bases). Germline V gives CDR1 SGHNT, CDR2 YENEEA. Deletions cut 5 bases from V and 0 bases from J, with 8 bases between. The CDR3 length is 14 residues. DNA for the CDR3: TGTGCCAGCAGCCTAGGGAGCTCCTACAATGAGCAGTTCTTC. Residues: CASSLGSSYNEQFF.

The gene calls are TRBV7-8 and TRBJ1-5; D might be TRBD1 (5 bases). The CDR3 loop spans 13 amino acids. The V and J ends lost 7 bases and 4 bases respectively, with 11 bases between them. Germline values: CDR1 SGHVS, CDR2 FQNEAQ. Here the CDR3 reads CASTGGGNQPQHF. CDR3 DNA sequence: TGTGCCAGCACCGGGGGAGGGAATCAGCCCCAGCATTTT.

The rearrangement joins TRBV9 to TRBJ2-5, with no clear D. The length of the CDR3 is 15 residues. Per the germline V gene, CDR1 is SGDLS and CDR2 is YYNGEE. V shed 0 bases and J shed 1 base, with 10 bases lying between them. The CDR3 region has the DNA TGTGCCAGCAGCGTAGATTTGTCCTTCCAAGAGACCCAGTACTTC. Translation: CASSVDLSFQETQYF.

V and J are TRBV11-2 and TRBJ1-2; 8 bases agree with TRBD1. The CDR3 is made up of 16 amino acids. In germline, CDR1 is SGHAT, CDR2 FQNNGV. V was clipped by 6 bases and J by 0 bases; unmatched bases: 9. CDR3 sequence reads: CASSPRTGRANYGYTF. The CDR3 DNA sequence: TGTGCCAGCAGTCCCCGGACAGGGAGAGCTAACTATGGCTACACCTTC.